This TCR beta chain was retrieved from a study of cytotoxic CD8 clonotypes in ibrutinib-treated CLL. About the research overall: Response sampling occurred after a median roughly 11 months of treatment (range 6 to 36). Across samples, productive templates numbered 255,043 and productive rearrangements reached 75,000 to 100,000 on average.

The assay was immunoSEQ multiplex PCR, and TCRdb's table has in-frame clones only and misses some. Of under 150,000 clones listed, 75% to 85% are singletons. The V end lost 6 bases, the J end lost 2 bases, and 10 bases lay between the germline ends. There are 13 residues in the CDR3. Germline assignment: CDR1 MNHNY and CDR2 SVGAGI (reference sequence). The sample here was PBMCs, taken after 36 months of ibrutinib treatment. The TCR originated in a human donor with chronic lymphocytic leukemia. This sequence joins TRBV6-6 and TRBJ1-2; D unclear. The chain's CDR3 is CASRQAGNYGYTF. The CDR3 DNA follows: TGTGCCAGCAGGCAAGCCGGGAACTATGGCTACACCTTC.